The text below deals with one T cell receptor beta chain. The antigen is unknown. There are 13 residues in the CDR3. Germline CDR1 LGHNA, CDR2 YSLEER. V lost 2 bases and J lost 8, with 9 bases in between. The record originates from a study of shared clonotypes between healthy human individuals. Study overall: A donor's plate count was three for CD4 naive and three for CD4 memory; CD8 naive had two and CD8 memory one.

When replicate PCRs were run on sorted subsets, they used approximately 210 ng DNA, approximately 27,000 T cell genomes. Assay used: immunoSEQ multiplex PCR; TCRdb lists only in-frame clones, some missing. The sample comprises about 1,900,000 clones, approximately 94% of which are singletons, and 1.2% rests with the top ten. General study findings and limits: Between a few donors, naive CD4 clonotypes were shared at a level of around 5.1%.

The naive CD8 subset, CD45RO-negative cells positively selected for CCR7, excluded terminally differentiated effector memory CD45RA+ cells. Donors had no recently reported acute infections or vaccinations and were HIV-negative. The genes are TRBV4-3 and TRBJ2-2; D unclear. Sample: naive CD8+ T cells sorted from blood. The source is a man aged 18 to 29 in good health. The CDR3 reads CASSQFSSGELFF. As DNA, the CDR3 is TGCGCCAGCAGCCAATTTTCGTCTGGGGAGCTGTTTTTT.